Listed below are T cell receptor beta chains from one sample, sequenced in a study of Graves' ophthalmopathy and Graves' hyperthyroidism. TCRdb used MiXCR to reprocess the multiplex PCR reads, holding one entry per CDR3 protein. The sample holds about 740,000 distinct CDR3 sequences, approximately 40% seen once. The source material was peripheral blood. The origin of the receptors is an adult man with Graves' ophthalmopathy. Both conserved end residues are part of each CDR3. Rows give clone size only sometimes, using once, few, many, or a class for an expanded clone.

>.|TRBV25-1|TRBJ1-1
CASSAYLGTEAFF
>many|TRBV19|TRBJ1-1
CASTPTGRTEAFF
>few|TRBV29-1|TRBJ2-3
CSALYTDTQYF
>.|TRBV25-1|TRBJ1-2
CASSARELGYTF
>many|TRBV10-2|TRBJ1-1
CASSDRGQGAGNTEAFF
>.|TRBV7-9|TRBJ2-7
CARSLTRDRVSYEQYF
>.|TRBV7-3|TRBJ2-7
CASREQVRTYEQYF
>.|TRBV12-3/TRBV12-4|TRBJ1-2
CASSWGSSYTF
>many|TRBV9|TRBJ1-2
CASSVVGRGGSGYTF
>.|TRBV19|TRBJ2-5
CASSPISEVQETQYF
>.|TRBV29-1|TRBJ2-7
CSALGDTGDYEQYF
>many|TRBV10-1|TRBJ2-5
CASSQQTSGQETQYF
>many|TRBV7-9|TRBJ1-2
CASSLTGGGYTF
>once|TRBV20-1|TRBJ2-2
CSAESRDKNTGELFF
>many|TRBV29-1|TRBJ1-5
CSVAQGVDQPQHF
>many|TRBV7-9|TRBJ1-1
CASSTRQGLAEAFF
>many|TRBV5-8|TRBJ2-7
CASSFNSYEQYF
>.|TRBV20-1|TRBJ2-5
CSARESGPQETQYF
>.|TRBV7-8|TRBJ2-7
CASSSRTSGIDEQYF
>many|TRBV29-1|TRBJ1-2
CSVGGLYGYTF